Below are 3 T cell receptor beta chains sequenced from a single sample in a study of blood T cells in healthy people across ages. Together with a sample-barcoded 5' primer, a J-beta primer mix was included in a second PCR lasting about 7 to 12 cycles. Using its own MiXCR run on the 5' RACE reads, TCRdb lists one record per CDR3 protein. The sample has some 1.8 million distinct CDR3 sequences; around 42% are singletons. Material for sequencing was blood. These TCRs come from a human donor in good health.

The gene calls are TRBV7-2 and TRBJ2-1; 7 bases are shared with TRBD2. Germline CDR1 is SGHTA and CDR2 is FQGNSA. J lost 4 bases, V lost 1 base, and 13 bases had no gene match. The CDR3 spans 18 residues. CDR3 bases: TGTGCCAGCAGCTTAGATATTATTCGCGGGGGACTTTACAATGAGCAGTTCTTC. This sequence encodes CASSLDIIRGGLYNEQFF.

This clonotype was picked up a small number of times. V is TRBV12-3 or TRBV12-4 and J is TRBJ2-1; 9 nucleotides align to TRBD2. The V gene end was trimmed by 5 bases and the J gene end by 4 bases; junction bases not matched to a gene: 15. The CDR3 sequence is 18 residues long. CDR3 sequence reads: CASSTQAGGEPIYNEQFF. CDR3 bases: TGTGCCAGCAGTACTCAAGCGGGGGGCGAACCTATATACAATGAGCAGTTCTTC.

V and J are TRBV7-9 and TRBJ1-2; TRBD1 matches 9 bases. The CDR3 is 13 residues long. V lost 10 bases and J lost 0; bases outside the gene matches: 3. Germline assignment: CDR1 SEHNR and CDR2 FQNEAQ (reference sequence). The CDR3 region is CATDRGSNYGYTF. For the CDR3, the DNA is TGTGCCACAGACAGGGGGTCTAACTATGGCTACACCTTC.